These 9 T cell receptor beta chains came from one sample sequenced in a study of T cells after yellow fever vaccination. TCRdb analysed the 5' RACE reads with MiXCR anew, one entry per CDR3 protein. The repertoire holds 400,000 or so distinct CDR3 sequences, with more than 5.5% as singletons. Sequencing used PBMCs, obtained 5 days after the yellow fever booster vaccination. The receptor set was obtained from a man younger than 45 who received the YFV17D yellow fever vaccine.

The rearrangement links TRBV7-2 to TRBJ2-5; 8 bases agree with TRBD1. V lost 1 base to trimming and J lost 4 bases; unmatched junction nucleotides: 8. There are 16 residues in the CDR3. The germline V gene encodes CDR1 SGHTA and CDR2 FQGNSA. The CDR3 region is CASSLVTGVQGETQYF. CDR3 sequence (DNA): TGTGCCAGCAGCTTAGTGACAGGGGTGCAAGGAGAGACCCAGTACTTC. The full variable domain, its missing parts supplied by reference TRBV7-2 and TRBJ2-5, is GAGVSQSPSNKVTEKGKDVELRCDPISGHTALYWYRQSLGQGLEFLIYFQGNSAPDKSGLPSDRFSAERTGGSVSTLTIQRTQQEDSAVYLCASSLVTGVQGETQYFGPGTRLLVL.

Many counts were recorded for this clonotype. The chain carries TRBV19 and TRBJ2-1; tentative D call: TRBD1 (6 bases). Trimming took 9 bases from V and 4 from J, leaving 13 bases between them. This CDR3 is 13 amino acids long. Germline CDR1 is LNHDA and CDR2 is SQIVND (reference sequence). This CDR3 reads CASNGGGYNEQFF. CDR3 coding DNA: TGTGCCAGCAATGGGGGCGGTTACAATGAGCAGTTCTTC.

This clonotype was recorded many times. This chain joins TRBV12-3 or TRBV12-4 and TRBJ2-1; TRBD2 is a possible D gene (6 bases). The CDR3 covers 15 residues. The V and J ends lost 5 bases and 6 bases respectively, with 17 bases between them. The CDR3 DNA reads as TGTGCCAGCAGTCTATTGTCCGGGACTCGCAATGAGCAGTTCTTC. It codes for CASSLLSGTRNEQFF.

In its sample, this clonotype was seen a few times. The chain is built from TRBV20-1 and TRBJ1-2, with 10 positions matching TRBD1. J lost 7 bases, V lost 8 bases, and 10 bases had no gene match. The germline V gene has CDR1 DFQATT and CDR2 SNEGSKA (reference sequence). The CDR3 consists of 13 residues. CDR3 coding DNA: TGCAGTCGTACCGGGACAGGGGTTCTTGGCTACACCTTC. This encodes CSRTGTGVLGYTF.

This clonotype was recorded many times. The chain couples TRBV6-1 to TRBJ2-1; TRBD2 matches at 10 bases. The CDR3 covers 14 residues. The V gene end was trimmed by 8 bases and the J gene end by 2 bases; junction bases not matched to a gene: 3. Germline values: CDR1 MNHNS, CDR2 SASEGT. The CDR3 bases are TGTGCCAGCTCTACTAGCGGGACCTACAATGAGCAGTTCTTC. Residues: CASSTSGTYNEQFF.

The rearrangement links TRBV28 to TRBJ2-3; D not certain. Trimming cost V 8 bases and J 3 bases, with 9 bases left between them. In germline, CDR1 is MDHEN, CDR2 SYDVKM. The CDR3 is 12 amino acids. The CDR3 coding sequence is TGTGCCAGCTCGAAGGCGACAGATACGCAGTATTTT. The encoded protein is CASSKATDTQYF.

The CDR3 region is CSARDMGQGNTGELFF. As DNA, the CDR3 is TGCAGTGCTAGAGATATGGGACAGGGGAACACCGGGGAGCTGTTTTTT. The chain recombines TRBV20-1 with TRBJ2-2; 9 bases agree with TRBD1. This CDR3 has 16 residues. V shed 0 bases, J shed 1 base, and the junction held 3 bases outside the gene matches. Germline V gene data show CDR1 as DFQATT and CDR2 as SNEGSKA (reference sequence).

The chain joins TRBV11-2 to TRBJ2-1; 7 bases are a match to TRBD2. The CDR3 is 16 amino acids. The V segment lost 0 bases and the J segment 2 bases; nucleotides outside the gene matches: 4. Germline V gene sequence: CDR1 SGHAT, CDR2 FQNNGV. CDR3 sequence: CASSLEFGTTYNEQFF. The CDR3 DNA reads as TGTGCCAGCAGCTTAGAATTCGGGACTACCTACAATGAGCAGTTCTTC. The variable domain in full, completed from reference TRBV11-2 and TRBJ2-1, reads EAGVAQSPRYKIIEKRQSVAFWCNPISGHATLYWYQQILGQGPKLLIQFQNNGVVDDSQLPKDRFSAERLKGVDSTLKIQPAKLEDSAVYLCASSLEFGTTYNEQFFGPGTRLTVL.

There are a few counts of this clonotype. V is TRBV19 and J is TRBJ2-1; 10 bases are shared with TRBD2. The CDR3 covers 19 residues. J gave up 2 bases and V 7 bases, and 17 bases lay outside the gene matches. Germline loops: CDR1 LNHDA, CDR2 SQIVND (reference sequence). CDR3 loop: CASTNPGLAPGSAYNEQFF. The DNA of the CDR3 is TGTGCCAGTACTAACCCGGGACTAGCGCCAGGTTCGGCCTACAATGAGCAGTTCTTC.